Shown below are 29 T cell receptor beta chains from a single sample sequenced in a study of early stage breast cancer tumors. Profiled with immunoSEQ multiplex PCR; TCRdb holds only in-frame clones, not every one. Altogether approximately 48,000 clones are present, about 90% being singletons, with the ten largest covering 4% to 5.5%. Sequences were obtained from blood. These receptors were obtained from a person aged 70 to 85 with breast cancer.

The chain links TRBV6-5 to TRBJ2-7, with D unresolved. The V gene's germline CDR1 is MNHEY and CDR2 SVGAGI. V lost 8 bases, J lost 1 base, and 12 bases lay in between. CDR3 length: 13 residues. CDR3 bases: TGTGCCAGCCGAAGAGACGGGTCCTACGAGCAGTACTTC. Its protein product is CASRRDGSYEQYF.

This sequence joins TRBV5-5 and TRBJ1-1; 7 bases are a match to TRBD1. The V and J ends lost 3 bases and 1 base, in that order; junction bases with no gene match: 3. The V gene's germline CDR1 is SGHKS and CDR2 YYEKEE (reference sequence). The CDR3 has 14 residues. CDR3 DNA sequence: TGTGCCAGCAGCTCGAGGGACAGGAACACTGAAGCTTTCTTT. It is translated as CASSSRDRNTEAFF.

This rearrangement joins TRBV28 to TRBJ2-5; tentative D call: TRBD1 (6 bases). This CDR3 is 14 amino acids long. Germline V lookup: CDR1 MDHEN, CDR2 SYDVKM. V lost 5 bases to trimming and J lost 4 bases, with 14 bases between them. CDR3 protein: CASSLRTEIETQYF. The CDR3, as DNA: TGTGCCAGCAGTCTTCGGACAGAAATAGAGACCCAGTACTTC.

The rearrangement links TRBV4-1 to TRBJ1-3; a possible D gene is TRBD1 (5 bases). V lost 0 bases to trimming and J lost 4 bases, with 13 bases between them. The length of the CDR3 is 16 residues. Germline-derived CDR1 and CDR2 are MGHRA and YSYEKL. In nucleotides, the CDR3 is TGCGCCAGCAGCCAAGATAGCCCCCGACAGGGAAACACCATATATTTT. It translates to CASSQDSPRQGNTIYF.

The genes are TRBV7-9 and TRBJ1-3, with D tentatively TRBD1 (5 bases). Trimming pared 2 bases from V and 0 bases from J, leaving 8 bases between. This CDR3 has 15 residues. CDR1 is SEHNR, CDR2 FQNEAQ, per germline (reference sequence). This CDR3 reads CASSLTGVSGNTIYF. The CDR3 DNA sequence: TGTGCCAGCAGCTTAACGGGGGTCTCTGGAAACACCATATATTTT.

This clone appeared once. V gene TRBV4-3 combines with J gene TRBJ1-2; D is possibly TRBD1 (5 bases). Per germline, CDR1 LGHNA and CDR2 YSLEER. The CDR3 covers 16 residues. With 0 bases removed from V and 7 bases from J, the gap between germline ends came to 18 bases. The CDR3 loop reads CASSQDQYQGGSGYTF. In nucleotides, the CDR3 is TGCGCCAGCAGCCAAGATCAATATCAGGGCGGATCTGGCTACACCTTC.

This clone was seen a single time. The chain is built from TRBV28 and TRBJ2-1; TRBD2 is a possible D gene (7 bases). Germline V gene data show CDR1 as MDHEN and CDR2 as SYDVKM. Trimming pared 4 bases from V and 7 bases from J, leaving 17 bases between. This CDR3 is 15 amino acids long. The CDR3 loop reads CASSSGGASENEQFF. CDR3 bases: TGTGCCAGCAGTTCGGGGGGCGCCTCGGAGAATGAGCAGTTCTTC.

The rearrangement uses TRBV7-6 and TRBJ2-7, with 10 bases lining up with TRBD2. CDR3 length: 18 amino acids. J gave up 2 bases and V 0 bases, and 10 bases lay outside the gene matches. Germline V gene sequence: CDR1 SGHVS, CDR2 FNYEAQ. CDR3 bases: TGTGCCAGCAGCTTAGCTCCTAGCGGGGGTTCGGGTCCCTACGAGCAGTACTTC. Translation: CASSLAPSGGSGPYEQYF.

The chain recombines TRBV9 with TRBJ2-5, with 7 bases that match TRBD2. The V gene end was trimmed by 0 bases and the J gene end by 5 bases; junction bases not matched to a gene: 7. The CDR3 covers 15 residues. Germline lookup yields CDR1 SGDLS and CDR2 YYNGEE. CDR3 residues: CASSVGTSEGETQYF. The CDR3 nucleotides read TGTGCCAGCAGCGTAGGGACTAGTGAGGGGGAGACCCAGTACTTC.

The V and J genes are TRBV7-3 and TRBJ1-2; TRBD1 is a possible D gene (6 bases). The germline V and J ends were trimmed by 2 bases and 8 bases, with 15 bases remaining between them. Germline-derived CDR1 and CDR2 are SGHTA and FQGTGA. CDR3 size: 14 residues. The CDR3 DNA is TGTGCCAGCAGCTTATTATTGGGGGCTGGGGGCTACACCTTC. It yields the protein CASSLLLGAGGYTF.

The chain carries TRBV30 and TRBJ2-3, with D tentatively TRBD2 (5 bases). V lost 4 bases to trimming and J lost 7 bases, with 21 bases between them. CDR3 size: 15 residues. The germline CDR1 and CDR2 sequences are GTSNPN and SVGIG (reference sequence). CDR3 nucleotide sequence: TGTGCCTGGATGTCCCCCGCTAGCCCGCGTTATACGCAGTATTTT. This encodes CAWMSPASPRYTQYF.

The rearrangement links TRBV19 to TRBJ2-1; perhaps TRBD2 as D (5 bases). The CDR3 contains 15 residues. CDR1 is LNHDA, CDR2 SQIVND, per germline (reference sequence). Trimming removed 6 bases at V and 12 bases at J, with 24 bases between. CDR3 sequence (DNA): TGTGCCAGTAGAGATGGGAGACTCCGGACTGGTGTGCAGTTCTTC. Translation gives CASRDGRLRTGVQFF.

This chain connects TRBV18 to TRBJ2-1; 7 positions agree with TRBD2. Per the germline V gene, CDR1 is KGHSH and CDR2 is LQKENI. The CDR3 contains 16 residues. V dropped 2 bases and J dropped 3; count of bases not matched to a gene: 7. CDR3: CASSPSPRGNYNEQFF. The CDR3 DNA is TGTGCCAGCTCACCATCCCCGCGGGGGAACTACAATGAGCAGTTCTTC.

This chain links TRBV12-5 with TRBJ2-2; TRBD1 might be the D (6 bases). The CDR3 consists of 16 residues. CDR1 is LGHNT, CDR2 FRNRAP, per germline. V dropped 4 bases and J dropped 4 bases, with 16 bases sitting between them. The CDR3 loop reads CASGWTGQGSTGELFF. CDR3 sequence (DNA): TGTGCTAGTGGTTGGACCGGGCAGGGGAGCACCGGGGAGCTGTTTTTT.

This clone was seen more than once but under ten times. The genes are TRBV15 and TRBJ1-4; D is undetermined. Germline V gene data show CDR1 as LNHNV and CDR2 as YYDKDF (reference sequence). Deletions cut 6 bases from V and 4 bases from J, with 12 bases between. The length of the CDR3 is 14 residues. CDR3: CATREHPNNEKLFF. In DNA, the CDR3 is TGTGCCACCAGAGAGCACCCAAATAATGAAAAACTGTTTTTT.

The chain has TRBV27 and TRBJ1-2; 8 bases fit TRBD1. Per germline, CDR1 MNHEY and CDR2 SMNVEV (reference sequence). Losses at the gene ends were 1 base for V and 2 bases for J; bases not matched to a gene: 12. The CDR3 runs to 18 residues. As DNA, the CDR3 is TGTGCCAGCAGTTTATTCCTGCCAGGGGGCGCATCAAACTATGGCTACACCTTC. Translated, it gives CASSLFLPGGASNYGYTF.

The chain is built from TRBV7-2 and TRBJ1-1; 9 bases line up with TRBD1. V dropped 5 bases and J dropped 0; count of bases not matched to a gene: 4. There are 15 residues in the CDR3. Germline V lookup: CDR1 SGHTA, CDR2 FQGNSA. The DNA for the CDR3 is TGTGCCAGCAGCACCCGGACAGGGGTGAACACTGAAGCTTTCTTT. Translating it yields CASSTRTGVNTEAFF.

CDR3 region: CASSLDQDKNTEAFF. CDR3 DNA: TGTGCCAGCAGCTTAGATCAGGACAAGAACACTGAAGCTTTCTTT. The chain links TRBV7-9 to TRBJ1-1, with D perhaps TRBD1 (5 bases). The CDR3 runs 15 residues. Germline loops: CDR1 SEHNR, CDR2 FQNEAQ (reference sequence). The V gene lost 1 base and the J gene lost 1 base, with 10 bases spanning the gap.

V is TRBV6-5 and J is TRBJ2-3, with a weak D call TRBD2 (6 bases). V dropped 5 bases and J dropped 6 bases, with 18 bases sitting between them. CDR3 size: 15 residues. Germline assignment: CDR1 MNHEY and CDR2 SVGAGI. The CDR3: CASSGTGAGSDTQYF. DNA for the CDR3: TGTGCCAGCAGTGGTACCGGGGCGGGGAGTGATACGCAGTATTTT.

The chain recombines TRBV6-5 with TRBJ1-1; no clear D gene. Trimming removed 2 bases from V and 8 bases from J, with 12 bases in between. Per the germline V gene, CDR1 is MNHEY and CDR2 is SVGAGI. The CDR3 extends over 13 amino acids. The CDR3 DNA reads as TGTGCCAGCAGTTACCCCAGAGGAGGGGAAGCTTTCTTT. This translates into CASSYPRGGEAFF.

The rearrangement uses TRBV7-9 and TRBJ1-1; 12 positions agree with TRBD1. Germline V gene lookup returns CDR1 SEHNR and CDR2 FQNEAQ (reference sequence). CDR3 length: 15 amino acids. The J segment lost 5 bases and the V segment lost 3 bases, leaving 4 bases of the junction unmatched. CDR3 sequence (DNA): TGTGCCAGCAGCTTTGGGGACAGGGGGCTGACTGAAGCTTTCTTT. Residues: CASSFGDRGLTEAFF.

This chain uses TRBV28 with TRBJ2-1; D is perhaps TRBD1 (5 bases). V dropped 6 bases and J dropped 8 bases, with 20 bases sitting between them. Germline lookup yields CDR1 MDHEN and CDR2 SYDVKM. The CDR3 covers 15 residues. Written as DNA, the CDR3 is TGTGCCAGCAGCTCTGATCCCGGACAACGGGATGAGCAGTTCTTC. It specifies CASSSDPGQRDEQFF.

V is TRBV27 and J is TRBJ1-1; D is undetermined. This CDR3 spans 13 amino acids. V lost 3 bases and J 2 bases, leaving 7 bases between the germline ends. Germline CDR1 reads MNHEY; CDR2 reads SMNVEV (reference sequence). CDR3 loop: CASSLAGNTEAFF. The CDR3 DNA sequence: TGTGCCAGCAGTTTGGCTGGTAACACTGAAGCTTTCTTT.

This chain links TRBV6-5 with TRBJ1-1; TRBD1 matches at 7 bases. The CDR3 is 13 residues long. Germline assignment: CDR1 MNHEY and CDR2 SVGAGI. The junction had 4 bases not matched to a gene; V was cut back by 4 bases and J by 5 bases. The CDR3 DNA reads as TGTGCCAGCAGTTCGACAGGGAGTACTGAAGCTTTCTTT. Translated: CASSSTGSTEAFF.

Concerning this clone: At one end the junction does not follow the germline gene, possibly because of a read error. The chain is built from TRBV7-7 and TRBJ2-1; 8 bases are shared with TRBD2. CDR1 is SSHAT and CDR2 is FNYEAQ in the germline V gene (reference sequence). This CDR3 comprises 15 residues. In nucleotides, the CDR3 is TGTGCTAGCAGCAAAGCGGGAGCCCCCGGGGATGAGCAGTTCTTC. Its translation: CASSKAGAPGDEQFF.

CDR3 coding DNA: TGTGCCAGCAGTGGCCTCGGGGGGGTGAACACTGAAGCTTTCTTT. The encoded protein is CASSGLGGVNTEAFF. The V gene is TRBV2, the J gene TRBJ1-1; the D gene is possibly TRBD1 (5 bases). Germline V lookup: CDR1 SNHLY, CDR2 FYNNEI. CDR3 length: 15 amino acids. The V and J ends lost 4 bases and 0 bases respectively, with 12 bases between them. Filled out from reference TRBV2 and TRBJ1-1, the complete variable domain reads EPEVTQTPSHQVTQMGQEVILRCVPISNHLYFYWYRQILGQKVEFLVSFYNNEISEKSEIFDDQFSVERPDGSNFTLKIRSTKLEDSAMYFCASSGLGGVNTEAFFGQGTRLTVV.

The chain uses TRBV27 and TRBJ1-1, with D unresolved. V was trimmed by 6 bases and J by 1 base, leaving 9 bases between them. Germline-derived CDR1 and CDR2 are MNHEY and SMNVEV (reference sequence). The CDR3 has 13 amino acids. CDR3 coding DNA: TGTGCCAGCAGGTGGGAGTGGAACACTGAAGCTTTCTTT. As protein: CASRWEWNTEAFF.

The chain carries TRBV7-6 and TRBJ1-6; D perhaps matches TRBD1 (6 bases). Per germline, CDR1 SGHVS and CDR2 FNYEAQ. Trimming pared 5 bases from V and 8 bases from J, leaving 16 bases between. CDR3 size: 15 residues. CDR3 DNA sequence: TGTGCCAGCAGCCTAAGCGGACAGATTTATTCACCCCTCCACTTT. Its protein product is CASSLSGQIYSPLHF. Full variable domain (outside the CDR3, taken from reference TRBV7-6 and TRBJ1-6): GAGVSQSPRYKVTKRGQDVALRCDPISGHVSLYWYRQALGQGPEFLTYFNYEAQQDKSGLPNDRFSAERPEGSISTLTIQRTEQRDSAMYRCASSLSGQIYSPLHFGNGTRLTVT.

V usage is TRBV2 and J usage is TRBJ1-1; 7 bases map to TRBD1. CDR1 is SNHLY and CDR2 is FYNNEI in the germline V gene. The CDR3 sequence is 14 residues long. The J segment lost 6 bases and the V segment lost 7 bases, leaving 11 bases of the junction unmatched. The CDR3 region has the DNA TGTGCCAGCACTGTTAGTACAGGGGCCGCTGAAGCTTTCTTT. Amino acids: CASTVSTGAAEAFF.